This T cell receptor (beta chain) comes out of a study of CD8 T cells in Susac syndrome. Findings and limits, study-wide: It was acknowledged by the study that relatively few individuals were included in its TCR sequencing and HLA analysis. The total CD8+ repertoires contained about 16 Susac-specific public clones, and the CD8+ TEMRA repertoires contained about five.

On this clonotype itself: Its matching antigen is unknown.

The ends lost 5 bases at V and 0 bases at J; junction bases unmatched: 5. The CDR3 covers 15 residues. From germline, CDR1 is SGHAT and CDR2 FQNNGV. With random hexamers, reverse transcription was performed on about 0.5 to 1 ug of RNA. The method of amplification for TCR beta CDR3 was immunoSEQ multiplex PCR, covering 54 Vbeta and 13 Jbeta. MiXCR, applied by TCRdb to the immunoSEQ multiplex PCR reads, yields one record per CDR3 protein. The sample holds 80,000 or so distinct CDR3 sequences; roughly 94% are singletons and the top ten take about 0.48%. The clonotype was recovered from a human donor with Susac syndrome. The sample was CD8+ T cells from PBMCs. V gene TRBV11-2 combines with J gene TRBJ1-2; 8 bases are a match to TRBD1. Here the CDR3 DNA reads TGTGCCAGCAGCCGACAGGGGCATCCTAACTATGGCTACACCTTC. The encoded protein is CASSRQGHPNYGYTF.